This T cell receptor (beta chain) comes out of a study of regulatory T cells in long-lasting Graves disease. Study as a whole: Graves' cases, newly diagnosed, had used antithyroid drugs under 3 months. Study outcomes and limitations: Among samples with persistent disease, TRBV28, TRBJ1-2 and TRBJ2-5 were favored.

Investigators prepared the TCR beta libraries by applying iRepertoire HTBI primers and Arm-PCR of CDR3 regions. TCRdb redid the calling of the multiplex PCR reads with MiXCR, one entry per CDR3 protein. The sample gives a few hundred thousand distinct CDR3 sequences, 12% to 15% of which show up once; more than 15% is in the top ten. Indicated time point: newly diagnosed GD, antithyroid drugs for less than 3 months. Making the TCR library involved RNA that had been extracted from PBMCs. By American Thyroid Association guidelines, Graves' disease was diagnosed in the cohort. This clonotype was detected many times. The antigen remains unidentified. The germline gene is not matched at one end of the junction; a read error may be the cause. The CDR3 consists of 15 residues. Germline assignment: CDR1 MNHNS and CDR2 SASEGT. The same data also contributed to another study, on T cells in Graves' hyperthyroidism and ophthalmopathy.

The V and J genes are TRBV6-1 and TRBJ2-1, with 8 bases fitting TRBD2. The sequencing here drew on peripheral blood mononuclear cells (PBMCs), taken at new diagnosis, from a patient treated with antithyroid drugs. The receptor's source is a woman in her forties or fifties with Graves disease. The CDR3 here is CASSKTGGPYNEQFF. The CDR3 DNA is TGCGCCAGCAGTAAAACGGGAGGGCCTTACAATGAGCAGTTCTTC.